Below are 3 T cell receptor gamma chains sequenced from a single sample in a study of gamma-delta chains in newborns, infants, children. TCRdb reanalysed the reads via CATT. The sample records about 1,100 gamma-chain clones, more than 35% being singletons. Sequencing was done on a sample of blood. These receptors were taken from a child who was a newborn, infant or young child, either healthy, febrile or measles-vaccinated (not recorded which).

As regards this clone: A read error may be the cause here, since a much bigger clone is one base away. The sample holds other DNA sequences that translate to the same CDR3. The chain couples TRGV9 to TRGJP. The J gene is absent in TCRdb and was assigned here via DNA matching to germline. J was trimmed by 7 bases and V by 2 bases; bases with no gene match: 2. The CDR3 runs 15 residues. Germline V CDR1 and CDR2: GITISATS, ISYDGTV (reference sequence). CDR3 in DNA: TGTGCCTTGTGGGAGGAGGAGTTGGGCAAAAAAATCAAGGTATTT. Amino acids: CALWEEELGKKIKVF.

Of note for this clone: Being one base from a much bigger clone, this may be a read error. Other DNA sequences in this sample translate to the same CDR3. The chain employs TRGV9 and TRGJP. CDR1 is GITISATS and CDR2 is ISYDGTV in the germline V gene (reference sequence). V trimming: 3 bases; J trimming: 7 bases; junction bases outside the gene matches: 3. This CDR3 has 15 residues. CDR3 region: CALWEQELGKKIKVF. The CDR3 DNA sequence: TGTGCCTTGTGGGAGCAGGAGTTGGGCAAAAAAATCAAGGTATTT.

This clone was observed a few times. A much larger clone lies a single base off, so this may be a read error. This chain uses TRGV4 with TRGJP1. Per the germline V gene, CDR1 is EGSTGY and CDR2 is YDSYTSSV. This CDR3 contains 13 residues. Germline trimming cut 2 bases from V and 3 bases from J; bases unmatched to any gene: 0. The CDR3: CATWDATGWFKIF. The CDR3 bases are TGTGCCACCTGGGATGCCACTGGTTGGTTCAAGATATTT.